This T cell receptor (beta chain) was identified in a study of T-cell memory formation after mild COVID-19. V was clipped by 6 bases and J by 1 base, with 9 bases between them. The germline gives CDR1 ENHRY, CDR2 SYGVKD. The CDR3 length is 13 residues. Study-wide points: CD4+ contracting clones lay mainly in CM and EM, CD8+ ones in EMRA.

TCRdb processed the 5' RACE reads anew with MiXCR; each CDR3 protein has one entry. The sample consists of 350,000 to 550,000 distinct CDR3 sequences, 18% of them appearing once. This clonotype turned up a few times. The antigen is not known. The receptor was isolated from a man younger than 30 who had mild COVID-19 (a few samples of this study predate the infection). Cell type and time point are not known. Sequences were obtained from PBMCs or a T cell subset sorted from them (not recorded which). The V and J genes are TRBV10-3 and TRBJ1-1; the D gene is possibly TRBD1 (6 bases). The DNA of the CDR3 is TGTGCCATCAGACAGACAGGGAACACTGAAGCTTTCTTT. Protein: CAIRQTGNTEAFF.